This section outlines one T cell receptor beta chain sequence together with its context. What it binds is not known. In the PCR, 60 Vbeta and 13 Jbeta primers were used. Some clones are missing from TCRdb's copy, which holds only in-frame ones; the method was immunoSEQ multiplex PCR. The table lists some 200,000 clones, roughly four fifths of them singletons. This entry is derived from a study of cytomegalovirus exposure and HLA in healthy donors. Notes on the study in general: A later analysis found most CMV-associated TCR beta chains apparently HLA-restricted. 16,951 TCR beta sequences were associated with HLA alleles at 0.05 false discovery rate in a later analysis.

This receptor was taken from a man aged 50-59 years in good health and CMV-seronegative. Sequencing was done on a sample of PBMCs.

In DNA, the CDR3 is TGTGCCAGCAGCTTATCTGGACAGCATGAAGCTTTCTTT. Translating it yields CASSLSGQHEAFF. The chain carries TRBV11-3 and TRBJ1-1; weak D call: TRBD1 (6 bases). Germline loops: CDR1 SGHNT, CDR2 YENEEA. V was pared by 2 bases and J by 7 bases, with 11 bases between. The CDR3 is 13 residues long.